This T cell receptor beta chain is drawn from a study of blood T cell repertoires in COVID-19. This clone was recorded only once. The CDR3 is 16 amino acids. Germline CDR1 and CDR2: LGHNA and YNFKEQ. The trim removed 0 bases at V and 1 base at J, leaving 6 bases unmatched. Sequencing used immunoSEQ multiplex PCR; TCRdb keeps in-frame clones, though not all of them. This table has around 110,000 clones, 70% to 90% appearing once. Sequenced input: peripheral blood. The chain employs TRBV4-2 and TRBJ2-7, with 7 bases matching TRBD1. This clonotype was sampled from a man aged 35-49 years with acute or convalescent COVID-19. The CDR3 coding sequence is TGTGCCAGCAGCCAAGACGGACAGGTCAGATCCTACGAGCAGTACTTC. It yields the protein CASSQDGQVRSYEQYF.